This passage covers 8 T cell receptor beta chains from one sample sequenced in a study of blood T cells in healthy people across ages. A second about 7 to 11 cycle PCR used barcoded and J-beta primers. TCRdb reprocessed the 5' RACE reads via MiXCR and lists one record per CDR3 protein. The profile shows hundreds of thousands of distinct CDR3 sequences, around 48% of them singletons. Sequencing was carried out using blood. The receptors shown here come from a man aged 25 to 40 in good health.

The chain uses TRBV5-1 and TRBJ2-3; D may be TRBD2 (6 bases). The germline CDR1 and CDR2 sequences are SGHRS and YFSETQ. The ends were cut back, 5 bases at V and 4 bases at J, with 14 bases in the middle. This CDR3 spans 14 amino acids. The CDR3 coding sequence is TGCGCCAGCAGTGCTCCCGGGGGTCCAGATACGCAGTATTTT. This translates into CASSAPGGPDTQYF.

As to this clonotype: The germline gene is not matched at one end of the junction; a read error may be the cause. This chain connects TRBV7-8 to TRBJ1-4, with a possible D match to TRBD1 (5 bases). CDR1 is SGHVS and CDR2 is FQNEAQ in the germline V gene. The length of the CDR3 is 16 residues. This CDR3 is CANSLASGADNEKLFF. The CDR3, as DNA: TGTGCCAACAGCTTAGCGTCCGGGGCTGATAATGAAAAACTGTTTTTT. The whole variable domain, remainder taken from reference TRBV7-8 and TRBJ1-4, is GAGVSQSPRYKVAKRGQDVALRCDPISGHVSLFWYQQALGQGPEFLTYFQNEAQLDKSGLPSDRFFAERPEGSVSTLKIQRTQQEDSAVYLCANSLASGADNEKLFFGSGTQLSVL.

The V gene is TRBV2, the J gene TRBJ2-5; 12 nucleotides align to TRBD1. TRBJ2-7 matches the DNA end more closely, so the J call is doubtful. From germline, CDR1 is SNHLY and CDR2 FYNNEI. This CDR3 has 20 residues. DNA of the CDR3: TGTGCCAGCAGTGAAGCGCTTCTACGTGGGACAGGGGGCGTTATCCACGAGCAGTACTTC. Translation gives CASSEALLRGTGGVIHEQYF.

The V and J genes are TRBV12-3 or TRBV12-4 and TRBJ1-1, with D unclear. V lost 6 bases and J lost 11, with 13 bases in between. The CDR3 extends over 11 amino acids. CDR3 loop: CASRQDDRAFF. The CDR3, as DNA: TGTGCCAGCAGGCAGGACGATCGGGCTTTCTTT.

This clonotype was seen more than once but under ten times. J is TRBJ2-1 and V is TRBV4-2, with 7 bases identical to TRBD2. The V gene's germline CDR1 is LGHNA and CDR2 YNFKEQ. The CDR3 is made up of 15 amino acids. Germline trimming cut 1 base from V and 7 bases from J; bases unmatched to any gene: 7. For the CDR3, the DNA is TGTGCCAGCAGCCAAGTGACCGGGGGGAGGAATGAGCAGTTCTTC. Its translation: CASSQVTGGRNEQFF.

This sequence joins TRBV6-5 and TRBJ2-1; D may be TRBD1 or TRBD2 (5 bases each). The V end lost 6 bases, the J end lost 0 bases, and 21 bases lay between the germline ends. Germline lookup yields CDR1 MNHEY and CDR2 SVGAGI. This CDR3 has 18 amino acids. As DNA, the CDR3 is TGTGCCAGCAGGTATAGTGGGGGAACCAAGAGCTCCTACAATGAGCAGTTCTTC. Protein product: CASRYSGGTKSSYNEQFF.

On this clonotype: The junction and the germline gene differ at one end; a read error may be behind it. V and J are TRBV4-2 and TRBJ2-1; 7 bases are a match to TRBD2. This CDR3 spans 15 amino acids. CDR1 is LGHNA, CDR2 YNFKEQ, per germline. CDR3 loop: CAGSQDTGGTNEQFF. For the CDR3, the DNA is TGTGCCGGCAGCCAAGATACGGGGGGTACTAATGAGCAGTTCTTC.

In its sample, this clonotype was seen a few times. The chain links TRBV4-3 to TRBJ2-7, with D tentatively TRBD1 (5 bases). The CDR3 totals 16 residues. CDR1 is LGHNA, CDR2 YSLEER, per germline. V lost 0 bases, J lost 0 bases, and 12 bases lay in between. CDR3 sequence reads: CASSQDPRQSSYEQYF. In DNA form, the CDR3 reads TGCGCCAGCAGCCAAGATCCGAGACAGAGCTCCTACGAGCAGTACTTC.